The clone carrying this T cell receptor beta chain was found a few times. Combining a sample-barcoded 5' primer with a J-beta primer mix, a second PCR ran for 7 to 11 cycles. TCRdb recomputed calls from the 5' RACE reads with MiXCR, one row per CDR3 protein. This repertoire shows about 670,000 distinct CDR3 sequences, approximately 52% found once; its top ten account for roughly 13%. The record originates from a study of blood T cells in healthy people across ages. The CDR3 totals 16 residues. Trimming stripped 3 bases from V and 3 bases from J, with 15 bases between. CDR1 and CDR2 (germline): MGHRA, YSYEKL.

The sequenced sample was blood. The receptor was isolated from a woman older than 75 in good health. The chain carries TRBV4-1 and TRBJ1-5; D ambiguous. In DNA, the CDR3 is TGCGCCAGCAGCCATGGGAGGGTTGCGGCCAATCAGCCCCAGCATTTT. It specifies CASSHGRVAANQPQHF.